These T cell receptor beta chains were read from a single sample in a study of blood T cell repertoires in COVID-19. Clones were sequenced by immunoSEQ multiplex PCR, and TCRdb holds only the in-frame ones, with some missing. Counted here are 380,000 or so clones, about 86% occurring once; the ten biggest clones make up under 8.5%. Specimen: peripheral blood. Receptors originate from a woman between 55 and 75 years old with COVID-19, enrolled during active disease. Each CDR3 is given without its conserved first and last residue. Each record gives: D gene, V gene, CDR3 protein. A D gene is named only where the DNA matches it firmly.

D: .; V: TRBV19; CDR3: ASSTFRGELF
D: .; V: TRBV11-3; CDR3: ASSLAGANTEAF
D: TRBD2; V: TRBV27; CDR3: ASSSSRTSGADTQY
D: TRBD2; V: TRBV18; CDR3: ASSPLAGGNTDTQY
D: .; V: TRBV5-6; CDR3: ASTDRNTEAF
D: TRBD1; V: TRBV30; CDR3: AWSGGQTGGHSPLH
D: .; V: TRBV5-1; CDR3: ASSLASVRLAYEQY
D: .; V: TRBV10-2; CDR3: ASRGGQSSYEQY
D: .; V: TRBV9; CDR3: ASSVDVSSSEQY
D: .; V: TRBV25-1; CDR3: ASSELDRGSYEQY
D: .; V: TRBV20-1; CDR3: SASAANYGYT
D: TRBD1; V: TRBV6-2/TRBV6-3; CDR3: ASSYSGQGVDTQY
D: TRBD1; V: TRBV7-9; CDR3: ASSSTGGREKLF
D: TRBD1; V: TRBV5-1; CDR3: ASSSEGAYIQY
D: .; V: TRBV5-1; CDR3: ASTPTGSSYNEQF
D: TRBD1; V: TRBV7-9; CDR3: ASSLKDRENEKLF
D: TRBD1; V: TRBV10-3; CDR3: AISAQGFDSPLH
D: .; V: TRBV6-5; CDR3: ASSYSLQRSEAF
D: .; V: TRBV6-2/TRBV6-3; CDR3: ASSWNPDTERF
D: .; V: TRBV5-1; CDR3: ASSFNGNTGELF
D: TRBD1; V: TRBV18; CDR3: ASSRTGYTEAF
D: .; V: TRBV5-1; CDR3: ASSLDGSNQPQH
D: TRBD1; V: TRBV4-2; CDR3: ASSQGQGVGYT
D: .; V: TRBV11-3; CDR3: ASSEDSYGYT
D: TRBD1; V: TRBV6-5; CDR3: ASSYNRGSFAEAF
D: .; V: TRBV3-1/TRBV3-2; CDR3: ASSPRVTGLGDTQY
D: .; V: TRBV6-6; CDR3: ASTGPFSYEQY
D: TRBD1; V: TRBV7-9; CDR3: ASSKGTDEAF
D: TRBD2; V: TRBV7-6; CDR3: ASSLTGGGTSRTDTQY
D: .; V: TRBV29-1; CDR3: SVAGTMNTEAF
D: .; V: TRBV9; CDR3: ASSVGVGEHYGYT
D: TRBD2; V: TRBV7-3; CDR3: ASSPRGQETQY